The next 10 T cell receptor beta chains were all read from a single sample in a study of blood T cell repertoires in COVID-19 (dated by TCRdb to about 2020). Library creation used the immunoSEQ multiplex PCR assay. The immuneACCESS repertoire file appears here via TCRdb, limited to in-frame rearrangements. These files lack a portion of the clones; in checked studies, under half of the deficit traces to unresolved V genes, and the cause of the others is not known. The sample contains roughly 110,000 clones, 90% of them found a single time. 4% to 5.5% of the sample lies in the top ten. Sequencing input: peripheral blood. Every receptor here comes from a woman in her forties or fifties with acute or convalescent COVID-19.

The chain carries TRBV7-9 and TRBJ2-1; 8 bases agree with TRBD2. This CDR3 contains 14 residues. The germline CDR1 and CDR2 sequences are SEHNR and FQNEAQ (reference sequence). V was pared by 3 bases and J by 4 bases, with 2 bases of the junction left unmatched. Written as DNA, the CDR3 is TGTGCCAGCAGCTTTATAGCGGGGTACAATGAGCAGTTCTTC. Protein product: CASSFIAGYNEQFF.

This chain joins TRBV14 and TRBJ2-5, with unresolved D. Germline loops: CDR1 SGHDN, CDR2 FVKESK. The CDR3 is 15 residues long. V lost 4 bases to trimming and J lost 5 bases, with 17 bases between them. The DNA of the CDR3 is TGTGCCAGCAGCCCCCTGTGGAAGGAGTGGGAGACCCAGTACTTC. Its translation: CASSPLWKEWETQYF.

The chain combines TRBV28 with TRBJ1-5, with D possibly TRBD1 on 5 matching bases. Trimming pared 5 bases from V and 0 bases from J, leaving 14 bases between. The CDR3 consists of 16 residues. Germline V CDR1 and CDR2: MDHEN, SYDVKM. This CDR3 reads CASSRPGGSSNQPQHF. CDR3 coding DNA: TGTGCCAGCAGTCGACCGGGGGGATCTAGCAATCAGCCCCAGCATTTT.

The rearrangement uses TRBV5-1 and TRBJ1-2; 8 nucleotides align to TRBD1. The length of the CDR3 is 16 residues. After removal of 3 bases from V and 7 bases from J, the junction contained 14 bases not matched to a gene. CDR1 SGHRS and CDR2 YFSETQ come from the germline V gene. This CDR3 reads CASSSEPDRVEGGYTF. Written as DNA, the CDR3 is TGCGCCAGCAGCTCTGAGCCGGACAGGGTTGAGGGTGGCTACACCTTC. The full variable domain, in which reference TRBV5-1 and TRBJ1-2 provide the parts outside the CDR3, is KAGVTQTPRYLIKTRGQQVTLSCSPISGHRSVSWYQQTPGQGLQFLFEYFSETQRNKGNFPGRFSGRQFSNSRSEMNVSTLELGDSALYLCASSSEPDRVEGGYTFGSGTRLTVV.

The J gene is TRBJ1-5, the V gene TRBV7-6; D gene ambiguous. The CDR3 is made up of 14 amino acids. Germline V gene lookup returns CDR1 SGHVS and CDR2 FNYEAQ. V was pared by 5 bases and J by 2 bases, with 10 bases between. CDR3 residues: CASSPAGGNQPQHF. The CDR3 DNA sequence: TGTGCCAGCAGCCCCGCGGGAGGCAATCAGCCCCAGCATTTT.

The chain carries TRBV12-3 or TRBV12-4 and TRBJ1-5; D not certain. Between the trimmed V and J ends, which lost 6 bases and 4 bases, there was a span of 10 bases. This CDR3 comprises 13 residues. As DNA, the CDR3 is TGTGCCAGCAGCCGACGGGAAAATCAGCCCCAGCATTTT. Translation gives CASSRRENQPQHF.

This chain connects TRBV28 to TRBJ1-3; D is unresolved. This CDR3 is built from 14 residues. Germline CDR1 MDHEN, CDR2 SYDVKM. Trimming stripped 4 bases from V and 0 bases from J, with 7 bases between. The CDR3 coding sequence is TGTGCCAGCAGTTCCGGGGTCTCTGGAAACACCATATATTTT. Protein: CASSSGVSGNTIYF. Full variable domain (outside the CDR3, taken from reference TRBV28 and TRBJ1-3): DVKVTQSSRYLVKRTGEKVFLECVQDMDHENMFWYRQDPGLGLRLIYFSYDVKMKEKGDIPEGYSVSREKKERFSLILESASTNQTSMYLCASSSGVSGNTIYFGEGSWLTVV.

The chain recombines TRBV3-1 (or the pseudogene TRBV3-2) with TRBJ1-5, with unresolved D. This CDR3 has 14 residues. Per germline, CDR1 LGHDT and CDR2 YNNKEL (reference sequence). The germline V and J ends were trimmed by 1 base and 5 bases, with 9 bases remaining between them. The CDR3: CASSQGTADQPQHF. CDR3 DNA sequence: TGTGCCAGCAGCCAAGGAACAGCTGATCAGCCCCAGCATTTT.

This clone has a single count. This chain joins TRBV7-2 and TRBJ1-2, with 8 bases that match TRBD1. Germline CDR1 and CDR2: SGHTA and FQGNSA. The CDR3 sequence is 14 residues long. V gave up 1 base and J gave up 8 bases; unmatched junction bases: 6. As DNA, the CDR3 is TGTGCCAGCAGCTTAGGTCAGGGGGCTCGCGGCTACACCTTC. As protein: CASSLGQGARGYTF.

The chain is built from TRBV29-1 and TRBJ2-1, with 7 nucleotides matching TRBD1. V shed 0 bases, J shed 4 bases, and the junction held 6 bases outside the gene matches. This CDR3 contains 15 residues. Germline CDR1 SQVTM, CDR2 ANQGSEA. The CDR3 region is CSVEDPQTGYNEQFF. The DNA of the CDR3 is TGCAGCGTTGAAGACCCTCAGACAGGGTACAATGAGCAGTTCTTC.